The 2 T cell receptor beta chains listed next were all sequenced from one sample in a study of T cells in Graves' hyperthyroidism and ophthalmopathy. What was amplified from RNA transcripts were TCR beta CDR3 regions. A set of HTBI primers served as the primers for a first-round RT-PCR of the TCR CDR3. TCRdb independently ran MiXCR on the multiplex PCR reads; one entry per CDR3 protein. Among some 800,000 distinct CDR3 sequences listed, 38% were seen once. The sequenced sample was blood. The origin of the receptors is a man aged 18 to 29 with Graves' hyperthyroidism.

The chain employs TRBV12-3 or TRBV12-4 and TRBJ2-2, with 11 bases aligning to TRBD2. CDR3 length equals 16 residues. V lost 6 bases and J lost 5; bases outside the gene matches: 8. In nucleotides, the CDR3 is TGTGCCAGCAGGGGGACTAGCGGCCGTCGGACCGGGGAGCTGTTTTTT. Protein product: CASRGTSGRRTGELFF.

This clonotype was observed once. At one boundary the junction diverges from the germline segment, which might be a read error. The rearrangement uses TRBV7-2 and TRBJ2-7; 7 bases fit TRBD2. Germline lookup yields CDR1 SGHTA and CDR2 FQGNSA. The CDR3 is made up of 15 amino acids. The CDR3 reads CASSQDYGGTYEQCF. The CDR3 DNA reads TGTGCCAGCAGCCAAGACTACGGGGGGACCTACGAGCAGTGCTTC.